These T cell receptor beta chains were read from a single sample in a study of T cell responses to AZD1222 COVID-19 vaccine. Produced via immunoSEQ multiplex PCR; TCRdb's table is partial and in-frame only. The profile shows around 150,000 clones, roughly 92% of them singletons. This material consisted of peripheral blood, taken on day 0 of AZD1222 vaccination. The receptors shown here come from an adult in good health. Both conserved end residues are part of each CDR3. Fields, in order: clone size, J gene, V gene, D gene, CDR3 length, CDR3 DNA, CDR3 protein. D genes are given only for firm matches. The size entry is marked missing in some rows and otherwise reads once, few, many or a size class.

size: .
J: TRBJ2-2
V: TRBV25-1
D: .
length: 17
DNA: TGTGCCAGCAGTGCAAGAAGAAACCAGGAAAGTGTCGGGGAGCTGTTTTTT
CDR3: CASSARRNQESVGELFF

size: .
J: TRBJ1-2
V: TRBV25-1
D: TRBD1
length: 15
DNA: TGTGCCAGCAGTGGGGACAGGGGCGTCCTAGGGGGCTACACCTTC
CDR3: CASSGDRGVLGGYTF

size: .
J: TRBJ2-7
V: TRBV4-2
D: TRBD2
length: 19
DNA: TGTGCCAGCAGCCCCACACCGACTAGCGGGAGCGACGATGTGTACGAGCAGTACTTC
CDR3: CASSPTPTSGSDDVYEQYF

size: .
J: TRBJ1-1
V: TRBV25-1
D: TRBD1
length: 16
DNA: TGTGCCAGCAGTGATGGGACAGGGCTAGCGAACACTGAAGCTTTCTTT
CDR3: CASSDGTGLANTEAFF

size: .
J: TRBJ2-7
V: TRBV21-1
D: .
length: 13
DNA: TGTGCCAGCAGCCCTAGGAGGTCGGACGAGCAGTACTTC
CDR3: CASSPRRSDEQYF

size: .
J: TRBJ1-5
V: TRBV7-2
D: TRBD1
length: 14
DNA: TGTGCCAGCAGCCCCGACAGGGGGATGAAGCCCCAGCATTTT
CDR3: CASSPDRGMKPQHF

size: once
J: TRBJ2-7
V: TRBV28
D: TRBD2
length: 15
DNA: TGTGCCACCAGACCAGAGACTAGCGGATCCTACGAGCAGTACTTC
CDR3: CATRPETSGSYEQYF

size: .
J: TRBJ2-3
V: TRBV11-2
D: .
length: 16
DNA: TGTGCCAGCAGCTTCGGGCGCCCCGTGGCCACAGATACGCAGTATTTT
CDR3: CASSFGRPVATDTQYF

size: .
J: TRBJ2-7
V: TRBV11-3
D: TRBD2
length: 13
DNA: TGTGCCAGCAGCTTAGGACTAGCGGGGCAACAGTACTTC
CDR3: CASSLGLAGQQYF

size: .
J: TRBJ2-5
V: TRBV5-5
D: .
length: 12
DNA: TGTGCCAGCAGTAGGCAGGGACAGACCCAGTACTTC
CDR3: CASSRQGQTQYF

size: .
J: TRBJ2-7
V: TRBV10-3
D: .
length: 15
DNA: TGTGCCATCAGTGAGGGACAGAAGAGCTACGGCGAGCAGTACTTC
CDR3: CAISEGQKSYGEQYF

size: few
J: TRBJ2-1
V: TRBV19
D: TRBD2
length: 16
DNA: TGTGCCAGTAGTTCCGGGACTAGCGGATCCTACAATGAGCAGTTCTTC
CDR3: CASSSGTSGSYNEQFF

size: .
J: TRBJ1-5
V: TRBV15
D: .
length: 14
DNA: TGTGCCACCAGCAGAGACGTAGTAGATCAGCCCCAGCATTTT
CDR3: CATSRDVVDQPQHF

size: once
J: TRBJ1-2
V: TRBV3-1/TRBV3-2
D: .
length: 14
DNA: TGTGCCAGCAGCCAAAGCCCAGGGCACTATGGCTACACCTTC
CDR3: CASSQSPGHYGYTF

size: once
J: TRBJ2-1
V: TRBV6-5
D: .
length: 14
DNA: TGTGCCAGCAGCTTTGGGGGGGCCGTCAATGAGCAGTTCTTC
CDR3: CASSFGGAVNEQFF

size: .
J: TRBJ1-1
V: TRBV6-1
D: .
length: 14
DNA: TGTGCCAGCAGTGAAGTACGTCCGTCAGGTGAAGCTTTCTTT
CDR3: CASSEVRPSGEAFF

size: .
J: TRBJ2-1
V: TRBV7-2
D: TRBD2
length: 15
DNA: TGTGCCAGCAGCTTTGGCGGCGGGGGGTGGAATGAGCAGTTCTTC
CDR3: CASSFGGGGWNEQFF

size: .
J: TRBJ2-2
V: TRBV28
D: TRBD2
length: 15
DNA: TGTGCCAGCAGTTTATTCGGGGGGAACTTCGGGGAGCTGTTTTTT
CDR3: CASSLFGGNFGELFF

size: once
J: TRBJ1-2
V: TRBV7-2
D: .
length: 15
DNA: TGTGCCAGCAGCTTACTTGCAGACTCTAACTATGGCTACACCTTC
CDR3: CASSLLADSNYGYTF

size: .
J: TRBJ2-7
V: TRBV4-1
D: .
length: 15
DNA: TGCGCCAGCAGCCAAGGACCCTTGAGCTCCTACGAGCAGTACTTC
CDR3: CASSQGPLSSYEQYF

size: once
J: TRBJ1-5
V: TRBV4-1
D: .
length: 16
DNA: TGCGCCAGCAGCCAAGATTACGCGGGGGGCAATCAGCCCCAGCATTTT
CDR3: CASSQDYAGGNQPQHF

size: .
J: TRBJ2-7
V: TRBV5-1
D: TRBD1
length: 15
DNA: TGCGCCAGCAGCTACGGGACAGGGGCCATTTTGGAGCAGTACTTC
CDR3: CASSYGTGAILEQYF

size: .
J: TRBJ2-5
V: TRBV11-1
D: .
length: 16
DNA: TGTGCCAGCAGCTTAAATTCGGCTAGCCAGGCTAAGACCCAGTACTTC
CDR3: CASSLNSASQAKTQYF

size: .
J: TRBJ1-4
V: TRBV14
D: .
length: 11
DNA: TGTGCCAGCAGCCTCGGACAGATTCAGTTTTTT
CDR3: CASSLGQIQFF

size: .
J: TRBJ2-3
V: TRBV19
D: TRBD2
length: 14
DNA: TGTGCCAGTAGTACGGGGAGGGACACAGATACGCAGTATTTT
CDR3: CASSTGRDTDTQYF

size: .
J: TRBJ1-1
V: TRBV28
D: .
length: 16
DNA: TGTGCCACCATGATGCCTTTAGGGGACCACAACACTGAAGCTTTCTTT
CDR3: CATMMPLGDHNTEAFF

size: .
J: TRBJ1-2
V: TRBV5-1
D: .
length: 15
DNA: TGCGCCAGCAGCTTGGGAGGTGCGGGGGACTATGGCTACACCTTC
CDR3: CASSLGGAGDYGYTF

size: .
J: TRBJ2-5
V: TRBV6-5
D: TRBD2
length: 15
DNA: TGTGCCAGCAGCCACCTAGCGGGGGGGCCGGGGACCCAGTACTTC
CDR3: CASSHLAGGPGTQYF

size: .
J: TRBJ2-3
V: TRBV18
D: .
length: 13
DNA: TGTGCCAGCTCCCCTGCCGTCGCAGATACGCAGTATTTT
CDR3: CASSPAVADTQYF

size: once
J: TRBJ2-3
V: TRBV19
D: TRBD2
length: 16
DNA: TGTGCCAGTAGCTCCCCGGGACTAGCGGGAGCAGATACGCAGTATTTT
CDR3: CASSSPGLAGADTQYF

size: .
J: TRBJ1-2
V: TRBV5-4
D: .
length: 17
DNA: TGTGCCAGCAGCTTGAGTCTACGGGACGCTAAGTCTGGGGGCTACACCTTC
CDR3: CASSLSLRDAKSGGYTF

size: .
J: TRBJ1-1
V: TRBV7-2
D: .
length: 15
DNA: TGTGCCAGCAGCCCTATCGCCGGTCAGAACACTGAAGCTTTCTTT
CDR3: CASSPIAGQNTEAFF

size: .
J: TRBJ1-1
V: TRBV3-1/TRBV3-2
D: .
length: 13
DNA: TGTGCCAGCAGCCAAGGGGGGAACACTGAAGCTTTCTTT
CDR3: CASSQGGNTEAFF

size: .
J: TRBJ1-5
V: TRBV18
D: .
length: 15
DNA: TGTGCCAGCTCACCGAAAGAAAGAGGCAATCAGCCCCAGCATTTT
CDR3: CASSPKERGNQPQHF

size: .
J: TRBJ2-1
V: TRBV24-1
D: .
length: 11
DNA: TGTGCCACCGCTCAAAGCAATGAGCAGTTCTTC
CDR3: CATAQSNEQFF

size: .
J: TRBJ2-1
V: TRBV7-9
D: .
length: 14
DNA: TGTGCCAGCTGCTGGCAGGGCTCCTACAATGAGCAGTTCTTC
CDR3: CASCWQGSYNEQFF

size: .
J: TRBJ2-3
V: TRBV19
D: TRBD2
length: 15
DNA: TGTGCCAGTAGTGGAGGACTAGCGGGAGACGATACGCAGTATTTT
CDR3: CASSGGLAGDDTQYF

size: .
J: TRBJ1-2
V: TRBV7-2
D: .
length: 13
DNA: TGTGCCAGCAGCCCACCTAGCGTGAGTGGCTACACCTTC
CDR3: CASSPPSVSGYTF

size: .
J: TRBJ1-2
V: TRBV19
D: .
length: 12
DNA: TGTGCCAGTAGTCAGGGTTGGAATGGCTACACCTTC
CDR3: CASSQGWNGYTF

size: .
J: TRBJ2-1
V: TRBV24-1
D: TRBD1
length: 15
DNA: TGTGCCACCAGTGATTGGGGACAGGAATACAATGAGCAGTTCTTC
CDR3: CATSDWGQEYNEQFF

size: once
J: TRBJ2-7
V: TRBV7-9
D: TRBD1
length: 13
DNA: TGTGCCAGCAGAGAAGGGACAGCCTACGAGCAGTACTTC
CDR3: CASREGTAYEQYF

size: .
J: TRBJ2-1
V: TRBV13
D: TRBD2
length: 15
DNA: TGTGCCAGCACTAGCGGCATTGGCTCCTACAATGAGCAGTTCTTC
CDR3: CASTSGIGSYNEQFF

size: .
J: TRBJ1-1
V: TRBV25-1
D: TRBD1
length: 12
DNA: TGTGCCAGCAGGTACAGGGGGCTAGTGGCTTTCTTT
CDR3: CASRYRGLVAFF

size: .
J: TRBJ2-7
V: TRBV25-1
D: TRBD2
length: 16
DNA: TGTGCCAGCAGTGAGCTAGCGGGAGGGTCTAGCTACGAGCAGTACTTC
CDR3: CASSELAGGSSYEQYF

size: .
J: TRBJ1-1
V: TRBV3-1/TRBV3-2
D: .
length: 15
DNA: TGTGCCAGCAGCCCCCCCCGGAGGGTTAATACTGAAGCTTTCTTT
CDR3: CASSPPRRVNTEAFF

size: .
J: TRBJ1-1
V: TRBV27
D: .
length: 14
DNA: TGTGCCAGCAGTTTCCTAGGGTTGAGCACTGAAGCTTTCTTT
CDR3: CASSFLGLSTEAFF

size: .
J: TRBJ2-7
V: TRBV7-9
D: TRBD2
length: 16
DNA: TGTGCCAGCAGCCCCATTGGGACTAGTCCCGTGGATGAGCAGTACTTC
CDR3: CASSPIGTSPVDEQYF

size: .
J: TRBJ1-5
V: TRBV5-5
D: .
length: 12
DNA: TGTGCCAGCAGCTTGGCTGAACAGCCCCAGCATTTT
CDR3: CASSLAEQPQHF

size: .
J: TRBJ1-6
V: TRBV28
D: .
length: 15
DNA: TGTGCCAGCAGACCCCTCTTGGGTGGGAATTCACCCCTCCACTTT
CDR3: CASRPLLGGNSPLHF

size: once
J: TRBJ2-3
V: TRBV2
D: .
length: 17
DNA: TGTGCCAGCAGTGTGAGAGGGGGTCCCACCAGCACAGATACGCAGTATTTT
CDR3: CASSVRGGPTSTDTQYF

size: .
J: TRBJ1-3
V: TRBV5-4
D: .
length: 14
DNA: TGTGCCAGCACCAAACCGGGACAAGGAAACACCATATATTTT
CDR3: CASTKPGQGNTIYF

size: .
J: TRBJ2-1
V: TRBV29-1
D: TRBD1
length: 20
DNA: TGCAGCGTTGAAGAAGAGGACAGGGAAGGGGCCCAAAGCTCCTACAATGAGCAGTTCTTC
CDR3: CSVEEEDREGAQSSYNEQFF

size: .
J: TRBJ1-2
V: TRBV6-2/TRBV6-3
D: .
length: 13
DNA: TGTGCCAGCAGTCCCTTCGCTAACTATGGCTACACCTTC
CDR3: CASSPFANYGYTF

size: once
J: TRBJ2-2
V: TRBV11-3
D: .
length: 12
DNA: TGTGCCAGCAGCTTAGGGTCCGGGGAGCTGTTTTTT
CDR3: CASSLGSGELFF

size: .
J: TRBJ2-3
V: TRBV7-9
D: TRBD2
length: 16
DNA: TGTGCCAGCAGCACTTATAGCGGGAGGGCGGGAGATACGCAGTATTTT
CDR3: CASSTYSGRAGDTQYF

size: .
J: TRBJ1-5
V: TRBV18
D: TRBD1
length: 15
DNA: TGTGCCAGCTCACGGGACAGGGTGGGCAATCAGCCCCAGCATTTT
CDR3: CASSRDRVGNQPQHF